This T cell receptor beta chain derives from a study of glioma-infiltrating T cells. Study results and limitations: Tissue-blood divergence was below expectation in non-neoplastic patients, above in gliomas. Only very few CDR3 sequences appeared in both tissue and blood.

Germline assignment: CDR1 LNHDA and CDR2 SQIVND (reference sequence). V was pared by 6 bases and J by 4 bases, with 2 bases of the junction left unmatched. This CDR3 is 14 amino acids long. Using RNA template, CDR3s of TCR alpha and beta were amplified with iRepertoire arm-PCR. Input was about 100-450 ng of tissue mRNA or PBMC total RNA. TCRdb fed the multiplex PCR reads into MiXCR, producing one record per CDR3 protein. The sample yields about 210,000 distinct CDR3 sequences, over 30% seen once. Notes on this clonotype: The antigen is not known.

Sequences were obtained from glioma tissue, nonneoplastic brain tissue, or PBMCs (not recorded which). The V gene is TRBV19, the J gene TRBJ2-5; 13 bases are shared with TRBD2. The sequence was collected from a human donor with low-grade glioma or glioblastoma, undergoing nonglioma brain surgery, or in good health (not recorded which). The CDR3 DNA reads TGTGCCAGTAGAAGACTAGCGGGGGGAGAGACCCAGTACTTC. It encodes CASRRLAGGETQYF.